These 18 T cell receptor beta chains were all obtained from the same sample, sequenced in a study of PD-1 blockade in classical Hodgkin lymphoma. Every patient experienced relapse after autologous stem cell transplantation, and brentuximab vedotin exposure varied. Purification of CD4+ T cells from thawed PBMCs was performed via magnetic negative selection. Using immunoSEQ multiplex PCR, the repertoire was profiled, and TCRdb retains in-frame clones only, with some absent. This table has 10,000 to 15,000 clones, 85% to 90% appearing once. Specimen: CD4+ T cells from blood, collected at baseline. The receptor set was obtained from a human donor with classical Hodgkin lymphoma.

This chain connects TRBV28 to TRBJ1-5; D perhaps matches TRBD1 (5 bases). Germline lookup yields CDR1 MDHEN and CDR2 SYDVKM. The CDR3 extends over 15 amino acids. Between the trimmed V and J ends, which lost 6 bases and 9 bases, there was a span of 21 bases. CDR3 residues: CASSQIRAQDRPQHF. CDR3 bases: TGTGCCAGCAGCCAGATCAGGGCCCAGGACCGGCCCCAGCATTTT.

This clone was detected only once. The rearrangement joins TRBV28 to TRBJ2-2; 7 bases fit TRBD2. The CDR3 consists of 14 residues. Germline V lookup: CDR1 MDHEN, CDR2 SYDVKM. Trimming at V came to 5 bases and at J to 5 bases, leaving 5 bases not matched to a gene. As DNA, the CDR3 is TGTGCCAGCAGTCCACACGGGGGGACCGGGGAGCTGTTTTTT. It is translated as CASSPHGGTGELFF.

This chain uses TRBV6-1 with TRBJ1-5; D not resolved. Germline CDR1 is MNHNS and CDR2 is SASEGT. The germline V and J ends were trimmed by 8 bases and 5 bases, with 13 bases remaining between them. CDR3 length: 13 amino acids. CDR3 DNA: TGTGCCAGCCAGATCGGTCGGGATCAGCCCCAGCATTTT. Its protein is CASQIGRDQPQHF.

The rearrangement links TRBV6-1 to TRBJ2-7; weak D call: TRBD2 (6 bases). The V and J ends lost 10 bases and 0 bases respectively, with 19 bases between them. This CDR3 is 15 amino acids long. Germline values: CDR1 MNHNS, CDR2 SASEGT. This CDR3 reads CATQRGGGLSYEQYF. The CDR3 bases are TGTGCCACCCAAAGGGGTGGGGGACTCTCCTACGAGCAGTACTTC.

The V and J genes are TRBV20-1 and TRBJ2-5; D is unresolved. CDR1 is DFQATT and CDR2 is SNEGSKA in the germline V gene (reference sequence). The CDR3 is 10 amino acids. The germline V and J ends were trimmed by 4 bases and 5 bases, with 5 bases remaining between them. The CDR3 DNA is TGCAGTGCTATAGAGGAGACCCAGTACTTC. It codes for CSAIEETQYF.

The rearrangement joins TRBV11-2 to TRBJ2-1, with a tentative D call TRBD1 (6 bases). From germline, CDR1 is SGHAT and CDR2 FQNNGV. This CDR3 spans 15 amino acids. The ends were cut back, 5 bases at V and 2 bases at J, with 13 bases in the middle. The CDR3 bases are TGTGCCAGCAGCCCCCTAAAGGGGGCCTACAATGAGCAGTTCTTC. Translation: CASSPLKGAYNEQFF.

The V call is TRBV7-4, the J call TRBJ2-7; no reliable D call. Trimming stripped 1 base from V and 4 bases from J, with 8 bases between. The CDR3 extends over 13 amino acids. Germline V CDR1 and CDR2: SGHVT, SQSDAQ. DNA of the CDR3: TGTGCCAGCAGCTTAGGACGGGTGTACGAGCAGTACTTC. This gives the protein CASSLGRVYEQYF.

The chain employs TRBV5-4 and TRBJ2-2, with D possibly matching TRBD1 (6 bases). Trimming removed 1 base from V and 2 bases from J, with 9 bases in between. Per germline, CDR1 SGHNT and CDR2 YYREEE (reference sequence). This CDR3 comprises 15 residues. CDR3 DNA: TGTGCCAGCAGCTTGTCGGACAGAAACACCGGGGAGCTGTTTTTT. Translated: CASSLSDRNTGELFF.

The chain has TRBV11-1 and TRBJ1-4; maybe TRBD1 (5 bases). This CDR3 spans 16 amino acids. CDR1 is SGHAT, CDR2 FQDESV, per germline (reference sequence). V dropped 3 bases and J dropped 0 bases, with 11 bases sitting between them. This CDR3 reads CASSLFVGATNEKLFF. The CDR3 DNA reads TGTGCCAGCAGCTTGTTTGTGGGGGCAACTAATGAAAAACTGTTTTTT.

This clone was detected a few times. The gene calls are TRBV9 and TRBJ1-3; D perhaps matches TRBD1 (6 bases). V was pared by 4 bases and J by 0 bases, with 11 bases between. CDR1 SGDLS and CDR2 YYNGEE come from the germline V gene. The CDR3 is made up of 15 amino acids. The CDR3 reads CASSPGGFSGNTIYF. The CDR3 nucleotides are TGTGCCAGCAGCCCCGGGGGCTTCTCTGGAAACACCATATATTTT.

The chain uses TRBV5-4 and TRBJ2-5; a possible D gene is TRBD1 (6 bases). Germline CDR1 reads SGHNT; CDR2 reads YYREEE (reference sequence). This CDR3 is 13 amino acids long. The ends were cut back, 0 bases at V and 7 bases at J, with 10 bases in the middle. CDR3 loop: CASSLAGDATQYF. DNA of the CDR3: TGTGCCAGCAGCTTGGCAGGGGACGCGACCCAGTACTTC. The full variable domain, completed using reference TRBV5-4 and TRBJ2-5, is ETGVTQSPTHLIKTRGQQVTLRCSSQSGHNTVSWYQQALGQGPQFIFQYYREEENGRGNFPPRFSGLQFPNYSSELNVNALELDDSALYLCASSLAGDATQYFGPGTRLLVL.

CDR3 loop: CASSLGSGSGNTIYF. The CDR3 DNA reads TGTGCCAGCAGCTTGGGTTCCGGCTCTGGAAACACCATATATTTT. The V gene is TRBV5-6, the J gene TRBJ1-3, with D unresolved. Trimming took 0 bases from V and 0 from J, leaving 7 bases between them. CDR1 is SGHDT, CDR2 YYEEEE, per germline. This CDR3 region has 15 residues.

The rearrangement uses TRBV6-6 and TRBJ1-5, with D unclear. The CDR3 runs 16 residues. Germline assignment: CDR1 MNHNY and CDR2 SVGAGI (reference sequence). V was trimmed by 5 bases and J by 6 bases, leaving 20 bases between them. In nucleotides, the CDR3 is TGTGCCAGCAGTCCTCCAACCCCGGGCCGCGCTCAGCCCCAGCATTTT. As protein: CASSPPTPGRAQPQHF.

The CDR3 is CAWSPGTGGNQPQHF. The CDR3 nucleotides read TGTGCCTGGAGTCCGGGGACAGGGGGGAATCAGCCCCAGCATTTT. This chain uses TRBV30 with TRBJ1-5; 11 nucleotides agree with TRBD1. Germline V CDR1 and CDR2: GTSNPN, SVGIG (reference sequence). The ends lost 2 bases at V and 4 bases at J; junction bases unmatched: 4. The CDR3 spans 15 residues.

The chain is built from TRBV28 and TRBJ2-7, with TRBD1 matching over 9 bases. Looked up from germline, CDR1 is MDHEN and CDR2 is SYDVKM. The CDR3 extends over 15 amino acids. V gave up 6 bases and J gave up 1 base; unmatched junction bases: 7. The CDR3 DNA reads TGTGCCAGCAGAAAGGACAGGGGCTCATCCTACGAGCAGTACTTC. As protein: CASRKDRGSSYEQYF.

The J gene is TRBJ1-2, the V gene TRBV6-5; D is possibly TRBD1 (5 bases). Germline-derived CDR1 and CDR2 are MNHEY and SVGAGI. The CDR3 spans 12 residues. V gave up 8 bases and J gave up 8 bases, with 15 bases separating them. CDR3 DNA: TGTGCCAGCGTTGGGGGGTTCGGCGGCTACACCTTC. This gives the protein CASVGGFGGYTF.

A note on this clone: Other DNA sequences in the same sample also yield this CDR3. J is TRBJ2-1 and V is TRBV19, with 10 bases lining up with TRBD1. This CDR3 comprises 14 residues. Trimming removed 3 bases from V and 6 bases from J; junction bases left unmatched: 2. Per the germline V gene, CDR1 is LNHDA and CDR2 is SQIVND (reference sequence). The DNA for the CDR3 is TGTGCCAGTAGTATCCGGGACAGGGGCAATGAGCAGTTCTTC. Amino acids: CASSIRDRGNEQFF.

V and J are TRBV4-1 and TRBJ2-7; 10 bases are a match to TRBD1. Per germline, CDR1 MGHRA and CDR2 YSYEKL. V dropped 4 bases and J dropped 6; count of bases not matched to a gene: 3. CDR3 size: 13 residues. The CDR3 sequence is CASSRDRGLEQYF. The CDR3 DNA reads TGCGCCAGCAGCCGTGACAGGGGGCTCGAGCAGTACTTC.